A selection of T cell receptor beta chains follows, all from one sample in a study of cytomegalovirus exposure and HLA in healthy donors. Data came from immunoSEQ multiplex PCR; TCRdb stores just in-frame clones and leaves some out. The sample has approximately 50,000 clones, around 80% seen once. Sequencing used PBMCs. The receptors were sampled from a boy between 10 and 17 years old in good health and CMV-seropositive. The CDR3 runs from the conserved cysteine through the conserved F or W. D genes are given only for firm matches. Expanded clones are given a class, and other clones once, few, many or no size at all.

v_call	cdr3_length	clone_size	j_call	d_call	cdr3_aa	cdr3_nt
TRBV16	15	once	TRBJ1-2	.	CASSQLYDAGLGYTF	TGTGCCAGCAGCCAATTGTATGATGCAGGGCTCGGCTACACCTTC
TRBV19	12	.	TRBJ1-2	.	CASSSMALGYTF	TGTGCCAGTAGCTCGATGGCTCTTGGCTACACCTTC
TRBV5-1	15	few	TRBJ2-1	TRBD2	CASSYIAGGINEQFF	TGCGCCAGCAGCTACATAGCGGGGGGGATCAATGAGCAGTTCTTC
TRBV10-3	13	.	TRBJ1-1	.	CAIRGDRRGTAFF	TGTGCCATCAGAGGGGACCGGCGGGGGACGGCTTTCTTT
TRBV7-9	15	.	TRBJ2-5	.	CASSFYMRTQETQYF	TGTGCCAGCAGCTTTTATATGCGTACCCAAGAGACCCAGTACTTC
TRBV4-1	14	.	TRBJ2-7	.	CASSQVDMTHEQYF	TGCGCCAGCAGCCAAGTTGACATGACGCACGAGCAGTACTTC
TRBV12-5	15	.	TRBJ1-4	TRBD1	CASGLRDRFNEKLFF	TGTGCTAGTGGTTTGCGGGACAGGTTTAATGAAAAACTGTTTTTT
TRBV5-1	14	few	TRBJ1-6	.	CASSLGTEQSPLHF	TGCGCCAGCAGCTTGGGGACAGAGCAATCACCCCTCCACTTT
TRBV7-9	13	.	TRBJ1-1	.	CAGRGAMNTEAFF	TGTGCCGGCCGGGGGGCCATGAACACTGAAGCTTTCTTT
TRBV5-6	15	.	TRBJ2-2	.	CASSPGHAGAGELFF	TGTGCCAGCAGCCCTGGCCATGCGGGCGCCGGGGAGCTGTTTTTT
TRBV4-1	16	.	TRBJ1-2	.	CASSRGPLSKDYGYTF	TGCGCCAGCAGCCGCGGCCCACTTTCAAAGGACTATGGCTACACCTTC
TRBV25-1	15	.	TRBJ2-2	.	CASSEEWGAPGELFF	TGTGCCAGCAGTGAAGAATGGGGCGCCCCCGGGGAGCTGTTTTTT
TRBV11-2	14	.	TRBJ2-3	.	CASSLGGNPDTQYF	TGTGCCAGCAGCTTAGGCGGGAATCCAGATACGCAGTATTTT
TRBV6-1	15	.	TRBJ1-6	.	CASTLLGLGNSPLHF	TGTGCCAGCACCCTACTAGGGTTAGGGAATTCACCCCTCCACTTT
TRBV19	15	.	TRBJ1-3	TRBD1	CASSPGGGSGNTIYF	TGTGCCAGTAGTCCAGGGGGAGGCTCTGGAAACACCATATATTTT
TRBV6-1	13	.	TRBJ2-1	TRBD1	CASPGQGANEQFF	TGTGCCAGCCCAGGCCAGGGGGCTAATGAGCAGTTCTTC
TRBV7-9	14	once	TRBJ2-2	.	CASSLVLNTGELFF	TGTGCCAGCAGCTTAGTGCTAAACACCGGGGAGCTGTTTTTT
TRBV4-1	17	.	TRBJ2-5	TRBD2	CASSPASGGAFLKTQYF	TGCGCCAGCAGCCCAGCTAGCGGGGGGGCCTTTCTCAAGACCCAGTACTTC
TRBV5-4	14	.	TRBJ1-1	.	CASSPMGGAREAFF	TGTGCCAGCAGCCCGATGGGGGGGGCCCGTGAAGCTTTCTTT
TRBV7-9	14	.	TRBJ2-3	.	CASSFGGLADTQYF	TGTGCCAGCAGCTTTGGGGGGTTAGCAGATACGCAGTATTTT
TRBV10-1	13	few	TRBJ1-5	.	CASSDGAEQPQHF	TGCGCCAGCAGTGATGGGGCGGAACAGCCCCAGCATTTT
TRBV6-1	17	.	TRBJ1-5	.	CASSEGAGGGGNQPQHF	TGTGCCAGCAGTGAAGGGGCAGGTGGCGGGGGAAATCAGCCCCAGCATTTT
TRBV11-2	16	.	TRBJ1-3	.	CASSPLFWGPGNTIYF	TGTGCCAGCAGCCCGCTTTTCTGGGGGCCGGGAAACACCATATATTTT
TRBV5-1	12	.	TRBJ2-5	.	CASRQDQETQYF	TGCGCCAGCAGACAGGATCAGGAGACCCAGTACTTC
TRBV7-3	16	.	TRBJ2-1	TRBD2	CASSLYPGRAYNEQFF	TGTGCCAGCAGCTTATACCCGGGGAGGGCCTACAATGAGCAGTTCTTC
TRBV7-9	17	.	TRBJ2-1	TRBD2	CASVRGTSGGVNNEQFF	TGTGCCAGTGTAAGGGGGACTAGCGGGGGGGTAAACAATGAGCAGTTCTTC
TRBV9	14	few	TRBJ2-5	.	CASSAGGRGKTQYF	TGTGCCAGCAGCGCGGGGGGCCGAGGAAAGACCCAGTACTTC
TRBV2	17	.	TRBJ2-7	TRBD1	CASRRTTPGQGINEQYF	TGTGCCAGCAGACGCACCACACCGGGACAGGGGATCAACGAGCAGTACTTC
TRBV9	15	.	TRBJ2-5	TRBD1	CASSTYGQGTETQYF	TGTGCCAGCAGCACCTACGGACAGGGGACGGAGACCCAGTACTTC
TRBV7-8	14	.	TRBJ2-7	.	CASSLAGIPHEQYF	TGTGCCAGCAGCTTAGCCGGGATCCCTCACGAGCAGTACTTC
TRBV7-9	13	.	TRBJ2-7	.	CASSTTDYYEQYF	TGTGCCAGCAGCACGACAGATTACTACGAGCAGTACTTC
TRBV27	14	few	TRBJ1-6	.	CASTLRGANSPLHF	TGTGCCAGCACCCTAAGGGGTGCGAATTCACCCCTCCACTTT
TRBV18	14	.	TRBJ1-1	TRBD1	CASSPQTGGARAFF	TGTGCCAGCTCACCGCAGACAGGGGGCGCGAGGGCTTTCTTT
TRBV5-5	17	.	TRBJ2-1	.	CASSWGILASDRNEQFF	TGTGCCAGCAGCTGGGGAATACTAGCATCGGATCGGAATGAGCAGTTCTTC
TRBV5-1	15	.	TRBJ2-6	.	CASSLTVRGANVLTF	TGCGCCAGCAGCTTGACAGTCCGTGGGGCCAACGTCCTGACTTTC
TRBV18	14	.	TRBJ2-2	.	CASSPTLDTGELFF	TGTGCCAGCTCACCTACTCTGGACACCGGGGAGCTGTTTTTT
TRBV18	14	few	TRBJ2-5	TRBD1	CASSLDRARETQYF	TGTGCCAGCTCACTGGACAGGGCCAGAGAGACCCAGTACTTC
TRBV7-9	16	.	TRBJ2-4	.	CASSPPPGSGQNIQYF	TGTGCCAGCAGCCCACCCCCAGGCAGCGGCCAAAACATTCAGTACTTC
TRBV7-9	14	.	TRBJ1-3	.	CASSSLVSGNTIYF	TGTGCCAGCAGCTCCCTCGTCTCTGGAAACACCATATATTTT
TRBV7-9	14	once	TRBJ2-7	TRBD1	CASSLPGQGLNVYF	TGTGCCAGCAGTCTCCCGGGACAGGGTCTTAATGTGTACTTC
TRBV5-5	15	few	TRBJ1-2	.	CASSAGGGMNYGYTF	TGTGCCAGCAGCGCGGGGGGAGGGATGAACTATGGCTACACCTTC
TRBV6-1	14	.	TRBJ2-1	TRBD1	CATTGGWSYNEQFF	TGTGCCACCACAGGGGGCTGGTCCTACAATGAGCAGTTCTTC
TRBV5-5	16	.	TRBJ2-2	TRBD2	CASRQELAGPGGELFF	TGTGCCAGCAGACAAGAACTAGCGGGGCCAGGGGGGGAGCTGTTTTTT
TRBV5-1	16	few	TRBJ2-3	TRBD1	CASSPQGLGSTDTQYF	TGCGCCAGCAGCCCACAGGGGTTGGGGAGCACAGATACGCAGTATTTT
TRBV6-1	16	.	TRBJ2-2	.	CASREQGMENTGELFF	TGTGCCAGCAGGGAACAGGGAATGGAGAACACCGGGGAGCTGTTTTTT